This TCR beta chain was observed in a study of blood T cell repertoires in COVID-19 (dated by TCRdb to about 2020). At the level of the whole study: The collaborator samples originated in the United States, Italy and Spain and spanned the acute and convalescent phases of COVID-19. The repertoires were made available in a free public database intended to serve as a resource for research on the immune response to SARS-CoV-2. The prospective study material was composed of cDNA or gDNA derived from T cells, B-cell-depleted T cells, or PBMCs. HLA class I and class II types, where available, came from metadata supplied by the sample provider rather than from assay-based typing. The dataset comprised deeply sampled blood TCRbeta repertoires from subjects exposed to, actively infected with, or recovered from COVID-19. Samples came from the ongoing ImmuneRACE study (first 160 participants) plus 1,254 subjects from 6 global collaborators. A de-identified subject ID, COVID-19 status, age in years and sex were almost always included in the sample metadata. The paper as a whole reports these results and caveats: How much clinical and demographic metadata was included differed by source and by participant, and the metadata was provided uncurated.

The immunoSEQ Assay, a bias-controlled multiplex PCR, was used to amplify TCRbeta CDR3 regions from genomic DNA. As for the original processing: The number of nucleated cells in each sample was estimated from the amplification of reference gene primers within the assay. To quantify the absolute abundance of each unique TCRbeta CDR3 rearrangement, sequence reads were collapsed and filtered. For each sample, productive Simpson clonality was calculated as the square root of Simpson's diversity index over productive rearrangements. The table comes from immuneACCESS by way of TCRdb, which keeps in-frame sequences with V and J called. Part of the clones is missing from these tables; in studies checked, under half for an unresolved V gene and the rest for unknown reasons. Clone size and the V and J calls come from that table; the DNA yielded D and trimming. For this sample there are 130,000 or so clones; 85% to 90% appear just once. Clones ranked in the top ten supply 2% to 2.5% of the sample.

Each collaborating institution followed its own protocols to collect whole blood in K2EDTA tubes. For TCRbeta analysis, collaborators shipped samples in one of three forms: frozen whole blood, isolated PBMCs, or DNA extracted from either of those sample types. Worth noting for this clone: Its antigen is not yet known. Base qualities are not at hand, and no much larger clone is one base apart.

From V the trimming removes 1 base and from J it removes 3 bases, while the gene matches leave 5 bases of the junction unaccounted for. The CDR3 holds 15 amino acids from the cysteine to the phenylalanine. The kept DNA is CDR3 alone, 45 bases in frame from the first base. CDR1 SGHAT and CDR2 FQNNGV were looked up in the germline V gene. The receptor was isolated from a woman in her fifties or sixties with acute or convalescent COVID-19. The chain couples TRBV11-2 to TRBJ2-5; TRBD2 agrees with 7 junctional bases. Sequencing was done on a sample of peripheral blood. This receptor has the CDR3 CASSLGWLAEETQYF. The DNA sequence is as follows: TGTGCCAGCAGCTTAGGCTGGCTAGCGGAAGAGACCCAGTACTTC.